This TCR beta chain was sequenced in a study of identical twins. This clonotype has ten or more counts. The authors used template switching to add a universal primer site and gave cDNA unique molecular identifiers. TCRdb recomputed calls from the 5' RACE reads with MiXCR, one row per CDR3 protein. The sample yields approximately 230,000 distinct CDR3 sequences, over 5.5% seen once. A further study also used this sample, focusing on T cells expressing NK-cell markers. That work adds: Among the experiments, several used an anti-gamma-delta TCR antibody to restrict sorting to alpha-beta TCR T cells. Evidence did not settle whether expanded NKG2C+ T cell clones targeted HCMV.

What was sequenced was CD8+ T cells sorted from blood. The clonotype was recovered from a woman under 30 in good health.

CDR3 sequence (DNA): TGTGCCAGCCGGGGTCTTGGCACCGGGGAGCTGTTTTTT. This translates into CASRGLGTGELFF. The chain links TRBV7-9 to TRBJ2-2; D is perhaps TRBD2 (5 bases). Germline V CDR1 and CDR2: SEHNR, FQNEAQ (reference sequence). The length of the CDR3 is 13 residues. Between the trimmed V and J ends, which lost 8 bases and 4 bases, there was a span of 11 bases.